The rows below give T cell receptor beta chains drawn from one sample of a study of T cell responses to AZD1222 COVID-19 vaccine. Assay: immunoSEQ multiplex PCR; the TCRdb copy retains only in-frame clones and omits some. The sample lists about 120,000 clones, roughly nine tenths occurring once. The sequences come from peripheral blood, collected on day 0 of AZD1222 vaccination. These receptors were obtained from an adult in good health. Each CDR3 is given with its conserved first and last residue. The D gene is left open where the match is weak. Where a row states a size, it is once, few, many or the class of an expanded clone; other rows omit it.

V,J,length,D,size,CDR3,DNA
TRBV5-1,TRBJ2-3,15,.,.,CASSTRAGSTDTQYF,TGCGCCAGCAGCACCCGAGCAGGGAGCACAGATACGCAGTATTTT
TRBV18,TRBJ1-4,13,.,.,CASSLQGGGKLFF,TGTGCCAGCTCACTTCAAGGGGGAGGAAAACTGTTTTTT
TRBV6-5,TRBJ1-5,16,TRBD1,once,CASSYSRTGGGQPQHF,TGTGCCAGCAGTTACAGTCGGACAGGGGGCGGTCAGCCCCAGCATTTT
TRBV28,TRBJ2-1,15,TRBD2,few,CASSLSGRVNNEQFF,TGTGCCAGCAGCCTAAGCGGGAGGGTTAACAATGAGCAGTTCTTC
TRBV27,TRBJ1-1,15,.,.,CASSLSRGLNTEAFF,TGTGCCAGCAGTTTATCGCGCGGCCTGAACACTGAAGCTTTCTTT
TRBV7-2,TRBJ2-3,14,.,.,CASSPRALADTQYF,TGTGCCAGCAGCCCCCGGGCCCTAGCGGATACGCAGTATTTT
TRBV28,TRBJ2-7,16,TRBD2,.,CASRDMRTSVSYEQYF,TGTGCCAGCAGGGATATGAGGACTAGCGTCTCCTACGAGCAGTACTTC
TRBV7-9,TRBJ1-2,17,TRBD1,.,CASSPIFKGTGKEGYTF,TGTGCCAGCAGCCCTATCTTCAAGGGGACAGGGAAAGAGGGCTACACCTTC
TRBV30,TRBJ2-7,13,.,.,CAWTPGREYEQYF,TGTGCCTGGACACCCGGCCGGGAATACGAGCAGTACTTC
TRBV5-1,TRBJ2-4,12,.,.,CASSAGQNIQYF,TGCGCCAGCAGCGCGGGACAAAACATTCAGTACTTC
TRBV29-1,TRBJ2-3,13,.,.,CSGQTASTDTQYF,TGCAGCGGCCAGACAGCTAGCACAGATACGCAGTATTTT
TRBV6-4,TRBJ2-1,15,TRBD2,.,CASSGTSGKGNEQFF,TGTGCCAGCAGTGGGACTAGCGGGAAGGGCAATGAGCAGTTCTTC
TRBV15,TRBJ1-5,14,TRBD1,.,CATRSGGSNQPQHF,TGTGCCACCAGGTCAGGGGGGAGCAATCAGCCCCAGCATTTT
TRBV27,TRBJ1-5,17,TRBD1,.,CASKPSAGQGARQPQHF,TGTGCCAGCAAACCCTCCGCGGGGCAGGGGGCCAGGCAGCCCCAGCATTTT
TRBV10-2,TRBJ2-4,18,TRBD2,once,CASSSGLAGGLAKNIQYF,TGCGCCAGCAGCTCGGGACTAGCGGGAGGATTAGCCAAAAACATTCAGTACTTC
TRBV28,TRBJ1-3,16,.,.,CASSGRGGSSGNTIYF,TGTGCCAGCAGTGGAAGGGGGGGCTCCTCTGGAAACACCATATATTTT
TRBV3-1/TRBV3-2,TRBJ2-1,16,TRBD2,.,CASSQDRLAGGDEQFF,TGTGCCAGCAGCCAAGATAGACTAGCGGGAGGAGATGAGCAGTTCTTC